The 8 T cell receptor beta chains below were found in one sample sequenced in a study of T cell responses to AZD1222 COVID-19 vaccine. The data were produced by immunoSEQ multiplex PCR, yet TCRdb's version contains in-frame clones alone and is incomplete. The sample yields over 100,000 clones, around 81% seen once. Sample: peripheral blood, taken on day 0 of AZD1222 vaccination. Every receptor here comes from an adult in good health.

The chain couples TRBV3-1 (or the pseudogene TRBV3-2) to TRBJ2-1; D is unresolved. The V end was cut by 4 bases, the J end by 0 bases, with 16 bases between. The CDR3 spans 17 residues. The germline V gene has CDR1 LGHDT and CDR2 YNNKEL (reference sequence). The CDR3 loop is CASSPFGRVDSYNEQFF. CDR3 coding DNA: TGTGCCAGCAGCCCCTTCGGTAGGGTAGACTCCTACAATGAGCAGTTCTTC.

The chain joins TRBV6-5 to TRBJ2-7; D may be TRBD1 (6 bases). The CDR3 loop spans 15 amino acids. Between the trimmed V and J ends, which lost 8 bases and 2 bases, there was a span of 19 bases. The germline V gene encodes CDR1 MNHEY and CDR2 SVGAGI. CDR3 bases: TGTGCCAGCTTCCCTGGACAGAGGGGTCCCTACGAGCAGTACTTC. Encoded protein: CASFPGQRGPYEQYF.

This clone was counted a few times. The chain joins TRBV5-5 to TRBJ2-2; D remains unclear. Germline V gene sequence: CDR1 SGHKS, CDR2 YYEKEE (reference sequence). There are 14 residues in the CDR3. The germline V and J ends were trimmed by 0 bases and 3 bases, with 6 bases remaining between them. This chain's CDR3 is CASSLGSYTGELFF. The CDR3 DNA is TGTGCCAGCAGCTTGGGATCCTACACCGGGGAGCTGTTTTTT.

The CDR3 sequence is CASTLQGWRADTQYF. The CDR3 bases are TGTGCCAGCACCCTACAGGGGTGGAGGGCAGATACGCAGTATTTT. The genes are TRBV2 and TRBJ2-3; D perhaps matches TRBD1 (7 bases). Germline V CDR1 and CDR2: SNHLY, FYNNEI. The length of the CDR3 is 15 residues. The V end was cut by 7 bases, the J end by 4 bases, with 18 bases between. The whole variable domain, remainder taken from reference TRBV2 and TRBJ2-3, is EPEVTQTPSHQVTQMGQEVILRCVPISNHLYFYWYRQILGQKVEFLVSFYNNEISEKSEIFDDQFSVERPDGSNFTLKIRSTKLEDSAMYFCASTLQGWRADTQYFGPGTRLTVL.

The chain has TRBV27 and TRBJ1-3; D is ambiguous. The CDR3 is 13 amino acids. Trimming took 8 bases from V and 0 from J, leaving 8 bases between them. Germline CDR1 and CDR2: MNHEY and SMNVEV (reference sequence). In nucleotides, the CDR3 is TGTGCCAGCCGCCAACTCTCTGGAAACACCATATATTTT. Residues: CASRQLSGNTIYF.

V is TRBV6-5 and J is TRBJ1-1; 7 bases match TRBD1. The trim removed 2 bases at V and 9 bases at J, leaving 12 bases unmatched. Germline-derived CDR1 and CDR2 are MNHEY and SVGAGI. CDR3 length equals 15 residues. CDR3 nucleotides: TGTGCCAGCAGTTACAACGGACAGGCTGGCTCCAAAGCTTTCTTT. Protein: CASSYNGQAGSKAFF.

V usage is TRBV28 and J usage is TRBJ2-7; 7 nucleotides match TRBD2. Trimming at V came to 4 bases and at J to 2 bases, leaving 8 bases not matched to a gene. The CDR3 sequence is 15 residues long. Germline V gives CDR1 MDHEN, CDR2 SYDVKM. For the CDR3, the DNA is TGTGCCAGCAGTTCCGCTGGGACTAATGCCTACGAGCAGTACTTC. It translates to CASSSAGTNAYEQYF.

This clone was detected a few times. Here the CDR3 DNA reads TGCGCCAGCAGCTTGTTTTCTGCTTCGACTAGCGGGGTCTACGAGCAGTACTTC. Encoded protein: CASSLFSASTSGVYEQYF. The chain employs TRBV5-1 and TRBJ2-7; 11 positions agree with TRBD2. Germline CDR1 SGHRS, CDR2 YFSETQ. The CDR3 covers 18 residues. Germline trimming cut 1 base from V and 3 bases from J; bases unmatched to any gene: 12.